This TCR beta chain stems from a study of T cells expressing NK-cell markers. This CDR3 contains 18 residues. CDR1 SGHRS and CDR2 YFSETQ come from the germline V gene. What made the TCR beta cDNA was 5'RACE template switching with UMIs. TCRdb reprocessed the 5' RACE reads, with one entry per CDR3 protein and no DNA. Listed are 500,000 to 600,000 distinct CDR3 sequences; approximately 4% falls within the top ten. This rearrangement joins TRBV5-1 to TRBJ2-7; with no DNA, the TCRdb D assignment of TRBD2 cannot be verified. Sequenced sample: blood T cells: a sorted CD56 or NKG2C T cell subset, CD4+ or CD8+ T cells, or bulk PBMC T cells (not recorded which). This TCR derives from a man aged 18 to 35 in good health. The CDR3 region is CASSLSTAGGTRGGEQYF.